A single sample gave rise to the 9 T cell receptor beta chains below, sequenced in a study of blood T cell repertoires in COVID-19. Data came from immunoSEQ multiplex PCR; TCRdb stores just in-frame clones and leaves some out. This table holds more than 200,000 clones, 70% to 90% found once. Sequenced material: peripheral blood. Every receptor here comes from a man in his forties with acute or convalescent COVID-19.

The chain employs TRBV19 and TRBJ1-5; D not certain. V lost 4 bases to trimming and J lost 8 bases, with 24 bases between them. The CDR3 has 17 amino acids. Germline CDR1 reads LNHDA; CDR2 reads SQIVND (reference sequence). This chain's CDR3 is CASSTPPPGATKEPQHF. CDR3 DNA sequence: TGTGCCAGTAGTACCCCCCCGCCGGGAGCCACAAAGGAGCCCCAGCATTTT.

CDR3 in amino acids: CASSQVFRQSYEQYF. In nucleotides, the CDR3 is TGTGCCAGCAGCCAAGTATTTCGACAGTCCTACGAGCAGTACTTC. The chain couples TRBV4-2 to TRBJ2-7, with D possibly TRBD1 on 5 matching bases. V was cut by 1 base and J by 1 base, with 11 bases left in between. The germline V gene encodes CDR1 LGHNA and CDR2 YNFKEQ. The CDR3 is made up of 15 amino acids.

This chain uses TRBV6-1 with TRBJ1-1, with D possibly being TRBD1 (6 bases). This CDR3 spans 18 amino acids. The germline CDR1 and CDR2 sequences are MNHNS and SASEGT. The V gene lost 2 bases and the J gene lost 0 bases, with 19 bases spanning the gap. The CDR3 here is CASSESLGRGQMNTEAFF. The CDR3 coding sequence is TGTGCCAGCAGTGAATCCTTGGGTCGGGGACAAATGAACACTGAAGCTTTCTTT.

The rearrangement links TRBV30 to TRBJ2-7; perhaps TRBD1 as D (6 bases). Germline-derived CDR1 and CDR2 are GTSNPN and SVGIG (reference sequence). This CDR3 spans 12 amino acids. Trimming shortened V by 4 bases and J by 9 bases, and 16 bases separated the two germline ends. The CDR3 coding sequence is TGTGCCTGGACTCCTGCTACAGGGCGGCAGTACTTC. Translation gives CAWTPATGRQYF.

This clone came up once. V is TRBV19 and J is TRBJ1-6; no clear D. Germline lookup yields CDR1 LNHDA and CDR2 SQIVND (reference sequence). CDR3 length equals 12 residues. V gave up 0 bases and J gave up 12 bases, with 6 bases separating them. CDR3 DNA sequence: TGTGCCAGTAGTATAGAGAGGCGACCCCTCCACTTT. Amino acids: CASSIERRPLHF.

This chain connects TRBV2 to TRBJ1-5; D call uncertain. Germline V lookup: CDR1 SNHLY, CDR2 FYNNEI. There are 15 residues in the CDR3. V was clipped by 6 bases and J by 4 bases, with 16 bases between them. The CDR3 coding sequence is TGTGCCAGCAGCCCTTGGGCCAGCTCAAATCAGCCCCAGCATTTT. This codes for CASSPWASSNQPQHF.

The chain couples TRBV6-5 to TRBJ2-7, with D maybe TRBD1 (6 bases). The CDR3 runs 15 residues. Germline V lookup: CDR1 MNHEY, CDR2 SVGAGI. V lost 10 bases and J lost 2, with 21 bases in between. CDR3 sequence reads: CATQAHSDRTYEQYF. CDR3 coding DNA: TGTGCCACCCAAGCCCACAGCGACAGGACCTACGAGCAGTACTTC.

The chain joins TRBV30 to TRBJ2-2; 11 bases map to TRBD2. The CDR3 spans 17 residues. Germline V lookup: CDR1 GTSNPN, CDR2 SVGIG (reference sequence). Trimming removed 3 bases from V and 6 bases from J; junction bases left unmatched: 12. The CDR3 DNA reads TGTGCCTGGAGATACCCCTTAGCGGGAGGGCCCCCCGGGGAGCTGTTTTTT. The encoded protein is CAWRYPLAGGPPGELFF.

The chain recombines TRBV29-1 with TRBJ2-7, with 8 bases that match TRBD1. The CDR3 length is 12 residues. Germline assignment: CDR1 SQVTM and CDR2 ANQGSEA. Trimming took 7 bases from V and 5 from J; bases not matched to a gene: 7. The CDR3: CSGQGQANEQYF. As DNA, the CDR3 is TGCAGCGGGCAGGGACAGGCCAACGAGCAGTACTTC.